The 32 T cell receptor beta chains below come from one sample, sequenced in a study of T-cell memory formation after mild COVID-19. TCRdb processed the 5' RACE reads anew with MiXCR; each CDR3 protein has one entry. The top ten hold 22% of the sample, which has about 350,000 distinct CDR3 sequences, roughly an eighth seen once. Sample: PBMCs or a T cell subset sorted from them (not recorded which). The receptors come from a man between 18 and 35 years old who had mild COVID-19 (a few samples of this study predate the infection). Cell type and time point are not known.

The sample holds many counts of this clonotype. The genes are TRBV5-1 and TRBJ2-1, with 7 bases aligning to TRBD2. The V and J ends lost 5 bases and 2 bases, in that order; junction bases with no gene match: 4. The V gene's germline CDR1 is SGHRS and CDR2 YFSETQ. This CDR3 contains 14 residues. Here the CDR3 DNA reads TGCGCCAGCAGTCCCAGCGGGACCTACAATGAGCAGTTCTTC. Translated: CASSPSGTYNEQFF.

In its sample, this clonotype was seen a few times. The chain has TRBV24-1 and TRBJ2-1; 10 bases fit TRBD1. The CDR3 has 16 residues. Trimming took 2 bases from V and 7 from J; bases not matched to a gene: 7. Per germline, CDR1 KGHDR and CDR2 SFDVKD. CDR3 nucleotide sequence: TGTGCCACCAGTGATTCCTTGACAGGGGGCAGGAATGAGCAGTTCTTC. Amino acids: CATSDSLTGGRNEQFF.

The chain joins TRBV9 to TRBJ2-7; TRBD2 matches at 10 bases. V was clipped by 0 bases and J by 8 bases; unmatched bases: 8. The CDR3 extends over 15 amino acids. From germline, CDR1 is SGDLS and CDR2 YYNGEE. The CDR3 loop reads CASSVESSGGEKQYF. CDR3 DNA sequence: TGTGCCAGCAGCGTAGAGTCTAGCGGGGGCGAAAAGCAGTACTTC.

This clonotype was seen only a few times. CDR3 DNA sequence: TGTGCCAGCATTGCGGTCCCCACCGGGGAGCTGTTTTTT. This gives the protein CASIAVPTGELFF. The chain joins TRBV6-2 or TRBV6-3 to TRBJ2-2; D gene ambiguous. Germline V gene data show CDR1 as MNHEY and CDR2 as SVGEGT. V shed 7 bases and J shed 4 bases, with 10 bases lying between them. There are 13 residues in the CDR3.

This chain joins TRBV7-6 and TRBJ2-6, with 12 positions matching TRBD2. This CDR3 is built from 19 residues. Per the germline V gene, CDR1 is SGHVS and CDR2 is FNYEAQ. Unmatched junction bases numbered 12, after V lost 5 bases and J lost 4 bases. CDR3 residues: CASSPGRTSGGSGANVLTF. The CDR3 DNA sequence: TGTGCCAGCAGCCCAGGGCGTACTAGCGGGGGGTCAGGGGCCAACGTCCTGACTTTC.

This clonotype was detected only a few times. The CDR3 sequence is CASSLDRVGYNEQFF. CDR3 in DNA: TGCGCCAGCAGCTTGGACAGGGTGGGCTACAATGAGCAGTTCTTC. The chain uses TRBV5-1 and TRBJ2-1, with a weak D call TRBD1 (6 bases). This CDR3 spans 15 amino acids. The V gene lost 0 bases and the J gene lost 3 bases, with 10 bases spanning the gap. The germline gives CDR1 SGHRS, CDR2 YFSETQ.

This clonotype was detected ten times or more. The V call is TRBV9, the J call TRBJ2-7; no firm D call. CDR3 length: 14 amino acids. Germline V CDR1 and CDR2: SGDLS, YYNGEE. V lost 1 base and J lost 5, with 13 bases in between. CDR3 in amino acids: CASSVRRTGHEQYF. In DNA form, the CDR3 reads TGTGCCAGCAGCGTAAGACGGACGGGCCACGAGCAGTACTTC.

This clonotype was picked up a small number of times. The chain is built from TRBV7-8 and TRBJ2-3; 10 bases agree with TRBD2. This CDR3 region has 17 residues. The ends lost 0 bases at V and 3 bases at J; junction bases unmatched: 6. Germline CDR1 SGHVS, CDR2 FQNEAQ. CDR3 residues: CASSLAGSGGRTDTQYF. The CDR3 region has the DNA TGTGCCAGCAGCTTAGCGGGTAGCGGGGGGAGGACAGATACGCAGTATTTT. The variable domain in full, completed from reference TRBV7-8 and TRBJ2-3, reads GAGVSQSPRYKVAKRGQDVALRCDPISGHVSLFWYQQALGQGPEFLTYFQNEAQLDKSGLPSDRFFAERPEGSVSTLKIQRTQQEDSAVYLCASSLAGSGGRTDTQYFGPGTRLTVL.

The chain links TRBV29-1 to TRBJ2-3; D call uncertain. The length of the CDR3 is 13 residues. The germline V gene encodes CDR1 SQVTM and CDR2 ANQGSEA. The germline V and J ends were trimmed by 3 bases and 0 bases, with 7 bases remaining between them. Here the CDR3 DNA reads TGCAGCGTTGAGGTGCTAAGCACAGATACGCAGTATTTT. This encodes CSVEVLSTDTQYF.

V gene TRBV20-1 combines with J gene TRBJ2-1; D unclear. This CDR3 contains 12 residues. Germline lookup yields CDR1 DFQATT and CDR2 SNEGSKA (reference sequence). V was cut by 6 bases and J by 14 bases, with 20 bases left in between. This CDR3 reads CSAKQPNSQEFF. The DNA of the CDR3 is TGCAGTGCCAAGCAACCTAACAGCCAGGAGTTCTTC.

This clonotype was recorded once. The chain joins TRBV5-1 to TRBJ2-5; D is perhaps TRBD2 (5 bases). The germline gives CDR1 SGHRS, CDR2 YFSETQ. This CDR3 is 12 amino acids long. V lost 6 bases to trimming and J lost 4 bases, with 10 bases between them. As DNA, the CDR3 is TGCGCCAGCACCCTTGAGGGAGAGACCCAGTACTTC. Translated, it gives CASTLEGETQYF.

In this sample, this clonotype turned up a few times. The chain recombines TRBV11-2 with TRBJ2-5; possibly TRBD1 for D (6 bases). CDR1 is SGHAT, CDR2 FQNNGV, per germline. The CDR3 is 13 residues long. V lost 5 bases and J 7 bases, leaving 14 bases between the germline ends. This chain's CDR3 is CASSHREKVTQYF. In DNA, the CDR3 is TGTGCCAGCAGCCACAGGGAGAAGGTGACCCAGTACTTC.

This chain links TRBV18 with TRBJ2-7, with 8 nucleotides matching TRBD2. Trimming removed 6 bases from V and 4 bases from J; junction bases left unmatched: 8. CDR1 KGHSH and CDR2 LQKENI come from the germline V gene. The CDR3 extends over 14 amino acids. CDR3 amino acids: CASSSSGGEYEQYV. CDR3 in DNA: TGTGCCAGCTCGTCAAGCGGGGGAGAATACGAGCAGTACGTC.

This clonotype was seen many times. CDR3 protein: CASSLFLGSEQYF. Written as DNA, the CDR3 is TGTGCCAGCAGTTTGTTTCTGGGGAGCGAGCAGTACTTC. The V gene is TRBV12-3 or TRBV12-4, the J gene TRBJ2-7, with a weak D call TRBD2 (5 bases). CDR3 length: 13 residues. V dropped 3 bases and J dropped 6 bases, with 12 bases sitting between them.

V gene TRBV5-4 combines with J gene TRBJ2-5, with D tentatively TRBD1 or TRBD2 (6 bases each). The CDR3 is made up of 15 amino acids. Trimming removed 2 bases from V and 7 bases from J, with 18 bases in between. In germline, CDR1 is SGHNT, CDR2 YYREEE (reference sequence). The CDR3 region has the DNA TGTGCCAGCAGCTTCATGCGGAGGGGGTTAGGGACCCAGTACTTC. It codes for CASSFMRRGLGTQYF.

This sequence joins TRBV30 and TRBJ2-3; perhaps D is TRBD1 or TRBD2 (5 bases each). The CDR3 is 13 residues long. The V gene lost 5 bases and the J gene lost 4 bases, with 13 bases spanning the gap. Germline CDR1 GTSNPN, CDR2 SVGIG (reference sequence). The CDR3 spells CAWGPVGADTQYF. In DNA, the CDR3 is TGTGCCTGGGGCCCAGTGGGGGCAGATACGCAGTATTTT.

This clonotype was observed a handful of times. CDR3: CASSLGFSSPLHF. The CDR3 DNA is TGCGCCAGCAGCTTGGGGTTCAGTTCGCCCCTCCACTTT. V usage is TRBV5-1 and J usage is TRBJ1-6; D call uncertain. The CDR3 runs to 13 residues. Germline V gene lookup returns CDR1 SGHRS and CDR2 YFSETQ. The ends were cut back, 0 bases at V and 13 bases at J, with 11 bases in the middle.

This clonotype has just a few counts. J is TRBJ1-1 and V is TRBV25-1, with TRBD1 as a possible D gene (5 bases). Between the trimmed V and J ends, which lost 1 base and 11 bases, there was a span of 11 bases. The CDR3 consists of 12 residues. Germline V gene data show CDR1 as MGHDK and CDR2 as SYGVNS. The CDR3 DNA reads as TGTGCCAGCAGTGAATCCCAGGGATATGCTTTCTTT. Translated, it gives CASSESQGYAFF.

This clonotype showed up just a few times. The V call is TRBV7-9, the J call TRBJ2-3; D is unresolved. This CDR3 comprises 11 residues. CDR1 is SEHNR and CDR2 is FQNEAQ in the germline V gene (reference sequence). The V end lost 0 bases, the J end lost 8 bases, and 3 bases lay between the germline ends. The CDR3 protein is CASSLALTQYF. The DNA for the CDR3 is TGTGCCAGCAGCTTAGCGCTTACGCAGTATTTT. Full variable domain (rest looked up from reference TRBV7-9 and TRBJ2-3): DTGVSQNPRHKITKRGQNVTFRCDPISEHNRLYWYRQTLGQGPEFLTYFQNEAQLEKSRLLSDRFSAERPKGSFSTLEIQRTEQGDSAMYLCASSLALTQYFGPGTRLTVL.

This sequence joins TRBV6-5 and TRBJ1-2; D is unresolved. The length of the CDR3 is 15 residues. Per the germline V gene, CDR1 is MNHEY and CDR2 is SVGAGI. Trimming shortened V by 6 bases and J by 4 bases, and 18 bases separated the two germline ends. Here the CDR3 reads CASRTDRTRGYGYTF. CDR3 DNA: TGTGCCAGCAGGACGGACCGAACTCGGGGCTATGGCTACACCTTC.

The rearrangement uses TRBV27 and TRBJ1-5; no reliable D call. Trimming pared 8 bases from V and 3 bases from J, leaving 8 bases between. From germline, CDR1 is MNHEY and CDR2 SMNVEV (reference sequence). This CDR3 region has 12 residues. The CDR3 spells CASGKDNQPQHF. Written as DNA, the CDR3 is TGTGCCAGCGGGAAGGACAATCAGCCCCAGCATTTT.

The chain has TRBV7-6 and TRBJ2-1; D tentatively reads TRBD1 or TRBD2 (6 bases each). The CDR3 loop spans 17 amino acids. V lost 1 base to trimming and J lost 8 bases, with 21 bases between them. Germline V gene sequence: CDR1 SGHVS, CDR2 FNYEAQ. In DNA, the CDR3 is TGTGCCAGCAGCTTAGAGGACAGCGGGCGGGCCGTCGATGAGCAGTTCTTC. Amino acid sequence: CASSLEDSGRAVDEQFF. The full variable domain, rest sourced from reference TRBV7-6 and TRBJ2-1, is GAGVSQSPRYKVTKRGQDVALRCDPISGHVSLYWYRQALGQGPEFLTYFNYEAQQDKSGLPNDRFSAERPEGSISTLTIQRTEQRDSAMYRCASSLEDSGRAVDEQFFGPGTRLTVL.

This chain joins TRBV6-5 and TRBJ1-6, with D tentatively TRBD1 (5 bases). The V gene lost 6 bases and the J gene lost 9 bases, with 12 bases spanning the gap. The CDR3 consists of 13 residues. Per germline, CDR1 MNHEY and CDR2 SVGAGI. This CDR3 reads CASRGDGASPLHF. CDR3 nucleotides: TGTGCCAGCAGGGGGGACGGGGCTTCACCCCTCCACTTT.

The chain recombines TRBV20-1 with TRBJ2-7; D gene ambiguous. Trimming pared 6 bases from V and 1 base from J, leaving 13 bases between. Germline V gives CDR1 DFQATT, CDR2 SNEGSKA (reference sequence). This CDR3 comprises 13 residues. The CDR3 region is CSAQRGESYEQYV. In nucleotides, the CDR3 is TGCAGTGCCCAAAGAGGTGAATCCTACGAGCAGTACGTC.

The J gene is TRBJ1-3, the V gene TRBV4-3; D remains unclear. The V end lost 0 bases, the J end lost 0 bases, and 9 bases lay between the germline ends. CDR1 is LGHNA, CDR2 YSLEER, per germline. This CDR3 comprises 16 residues. CDR3 residues: CASSQDVESSGNTIYF. The CDR3 DNA reads TGCGCCAGCAGCCAAGATGTAGAGAGCTCTGGAAACACCATATATTTT.

This clonotype was seen more than once but under ten times. V usage is TRBV27 and J usage is TRBJ2-7; no reliable D call. This CDR3 is built from 15 residues. Per the germline V gene, CDR1 is MNHEY and CDR2 is SMNVEV (reference sequence). Trimming removed 0 bases at V and 9 bases at J, with 18 bases between. In DNA form, the CDR3 reads TGTGCCAGCAGTTTATCCGCCGGGTTCGCTTTTCGGCAGTACTTC. Protein product: CASSLSAGFAFRQYF.

The rearrangement joins TRBV24-1 to TRBJ2-2; D is possibly TRBD1 (6 bases). Germline assignment: CDR1 KGHDR and CDR2 SFDVKD. This CDR3 contains 16 residues. V dropped 4 bases and J dropped 2 bases, with 13 bases sitting between them. The chain's CDR3 is CATSESGQFNTGELFF. The CDR3 DNA is TGTGCCACCAGTGAATCAGGACAGTTCAACACCGGGGAGCTGTTTTTT.

This clonotype showed up just a few times. V usage is TRBV5-1 and J usage is TRBJ1-3; possible D gene TRBD1, 6 bases. The CDR3 sequence is 16 residues long. Germline CDR1 reads SGHRS; CDR2 reads YFSETQ. The germline V and J ends were trimmed by 3 bases and 2 bases, with 15 bases remaining between them. CDR3 nucleotides: TGCGCCAGCAGCTATACAGGGCCGAGCACTGGAAACACCATATATTTT. Translated, it gives CASSYTGPSTGNTIYF.

Concerning this clonotype: At one boundary the junction diverges from the germline segment, which might be a read error. J is TRBJ1-2 and V is TRBV6-5; a weak D match, TRBD1 (6 bases). Germline V CDR1 and CDR2: MNHEY, SVGAGI. The length of the CDR3 is 15 residues. Here the CDR3 reads CASRPPGEANYCYTF. For the CDR3, the DNA is TGTGCCAGCAGGCCCCCAGGGGAAGCTAACTATTGCTACACCTTC.

This clonotype appeared a few times. The chain uses TRBV2 and TRBJ1-5; TRBD1 might be the D (5 bases). Germline V lookup: CDR1 SNHLY, CDR2 FYNNEI. Trimming cost V 7 bases and J 4 bases, with 11 bases left between them. This CDR3 comprises 13 residues. CDR3 bases: TGTGCCAGCATGGTGGGGGAAAATCAGCCCCAGCATTTT. As protein: CASMVGENQPQHF.

The rearrangement joins TRBV12-3 or TRBV12-4 to TRBJ1-2, with TRBD1 as a possible D gene (5 bases). The ends were cut back, 4 bases at V and 4 bases at J, with 13 bases in the middle. The length of the CDR3 is 14 residues. The CDR3 DNA reads TGTGCCAGCAGTTCAGAGGGAAGGGGCTATGGCTACACCTTC. It specifies CASSSEGRGYGYTF.

This clonotype was observed a few times. The V gene is TRBV14, the J gene TRBJ2-2; no definite D call. The V gene's germline CDR1 is SGHDN and CDR2 FVKESK. The V and J ends lost 0 bases and 7 bases respectively, with 6 bases between them. The CDR3 loop spans 13 amino acids. CDR3 residues: CASSQDKVGELFF. In DNA, the CDR3 is TGTGCCAGCAGCCAAGATAAGGTCGGGGAGCTGTTTTTT. Full variable domain (outside the CDR3, taken from reference TRBV14 and TRBJ2-2): EAGVTQFPSHSVIEKGQTVTLRCDPISGHDNLYWYRRVMGKEIKFLLHFVKESKQDESGMPNNRFLAERTGGTYSTLKVQPAELEDSGVYFCASSQDKVGELFFGEGSRLTVL.